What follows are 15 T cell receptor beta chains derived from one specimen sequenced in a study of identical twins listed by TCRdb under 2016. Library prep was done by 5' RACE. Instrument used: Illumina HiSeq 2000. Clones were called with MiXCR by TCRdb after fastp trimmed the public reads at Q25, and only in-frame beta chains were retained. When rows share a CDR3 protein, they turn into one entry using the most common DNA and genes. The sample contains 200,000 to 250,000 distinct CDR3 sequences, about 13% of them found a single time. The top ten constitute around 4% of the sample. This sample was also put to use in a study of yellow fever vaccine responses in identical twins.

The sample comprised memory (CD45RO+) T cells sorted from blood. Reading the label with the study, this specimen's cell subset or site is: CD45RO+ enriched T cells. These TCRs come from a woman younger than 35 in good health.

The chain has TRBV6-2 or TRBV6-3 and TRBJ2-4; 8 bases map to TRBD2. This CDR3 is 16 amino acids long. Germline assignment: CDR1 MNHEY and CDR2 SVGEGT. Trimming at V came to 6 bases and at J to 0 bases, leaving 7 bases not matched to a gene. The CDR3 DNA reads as TGTGCCAGCAGAATAACTAGCGGAATAGCCAAAAACATTCAGTACTTC. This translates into CASRITSGIAKNIQYF.

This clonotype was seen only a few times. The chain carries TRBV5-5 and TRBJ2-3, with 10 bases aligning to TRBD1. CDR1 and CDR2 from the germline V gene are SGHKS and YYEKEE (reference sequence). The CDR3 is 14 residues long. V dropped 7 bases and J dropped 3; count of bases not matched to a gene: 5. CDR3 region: CASFGQGVTDTQYF. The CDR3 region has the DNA TGTGCCAGCTTCGGACAGGGGGTGACAGATACGCAGTATTTT.

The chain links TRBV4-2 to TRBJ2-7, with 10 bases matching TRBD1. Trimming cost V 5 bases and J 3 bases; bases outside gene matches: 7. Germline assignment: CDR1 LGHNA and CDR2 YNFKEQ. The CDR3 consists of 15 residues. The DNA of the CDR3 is TGTGCCAGCAGCAACCGGGACAGGGGAATCTACGAGCAGTACTTC. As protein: CASSNRDRGIYEQYF.

DNA of the CDR3: TGTGCCAGCAGCGCCCGCCTACAGGGTCCCCCGGAGCTGTTTTTT. Its translation is CASSARLQGPPELFF. This chain uses TRBV11-2 with TRBJ2-2; possibly TRBD1 for D (6 bases). Per germline, CDR1 SGHAT and CDR2 FQNNGV. V lost 5 bases and J 10 bases, leaving 20 bases between the germline ends. The CDR3 has 15 amino acids.

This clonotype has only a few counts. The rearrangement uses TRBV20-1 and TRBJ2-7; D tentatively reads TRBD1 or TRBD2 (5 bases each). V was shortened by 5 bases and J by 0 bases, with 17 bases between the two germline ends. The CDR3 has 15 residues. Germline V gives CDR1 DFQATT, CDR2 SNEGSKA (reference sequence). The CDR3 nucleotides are TGCAGTGCTCTGATTCCCACGGGACGCTCCTACGAGCAGTACTTC. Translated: CSALIPTGRSYEQYF.

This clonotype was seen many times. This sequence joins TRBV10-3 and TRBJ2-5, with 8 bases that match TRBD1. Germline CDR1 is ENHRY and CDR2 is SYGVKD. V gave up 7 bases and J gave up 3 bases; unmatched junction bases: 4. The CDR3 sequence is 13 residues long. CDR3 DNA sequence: TGTGCCATCAACTTGGACAGGGAAGAGACCCAGTACTTC. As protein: CAINLDREETQYF.

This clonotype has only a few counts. The CDR3 is CAISAARQDTGELFF. In DNA form, the CDR3 reads TGTGCCATCAGTGCCGCTCGTCAGGACACCGGGGAGCTGTTTTTT. This chain uses TRBV10-3 with TRBJ2-2; D unresolved. Germline V gene data show CDR1 as ENHRY and CDR2 as SYGVKD. This CDR3 comprises 15 residues. Trimming stripped 4 bases from V and 3 bases from J, with 12 bases between.

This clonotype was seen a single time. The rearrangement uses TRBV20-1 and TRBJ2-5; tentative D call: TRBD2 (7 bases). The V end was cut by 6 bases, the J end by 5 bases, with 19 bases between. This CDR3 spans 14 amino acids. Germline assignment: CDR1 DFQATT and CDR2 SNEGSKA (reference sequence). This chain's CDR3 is CSAFKREGGETQYF. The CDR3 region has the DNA TGCAGTGCGTTTAAGAGGGAGGGGGGGGAGACCCAGTACTTC.

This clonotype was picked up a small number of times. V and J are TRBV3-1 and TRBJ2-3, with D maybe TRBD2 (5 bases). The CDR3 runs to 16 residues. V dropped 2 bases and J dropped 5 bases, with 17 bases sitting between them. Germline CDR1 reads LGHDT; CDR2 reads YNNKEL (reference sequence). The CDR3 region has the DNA TGTGCCAGCAGCCAAAATAGCGCCGTTCGGATAGATACGCAGTATTTT. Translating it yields CASSQNSAVRIDTQYF.

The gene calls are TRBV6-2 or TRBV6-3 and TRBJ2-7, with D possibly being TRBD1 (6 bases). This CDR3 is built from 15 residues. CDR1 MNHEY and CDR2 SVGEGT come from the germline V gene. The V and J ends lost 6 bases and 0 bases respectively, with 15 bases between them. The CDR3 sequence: CASSRDRRPSYEQYF. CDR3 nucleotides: TGTGCCAGCAGCCGTGACAGGCGCCCCTCCTACGAGCAGTACTTC.

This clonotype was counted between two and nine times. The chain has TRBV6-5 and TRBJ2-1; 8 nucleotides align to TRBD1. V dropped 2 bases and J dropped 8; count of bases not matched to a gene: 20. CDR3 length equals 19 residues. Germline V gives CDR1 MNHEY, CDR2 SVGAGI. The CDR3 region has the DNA TGTGCCAGCAGTTACCGAGCGCCGGGACAGGCGTCCATGGGCTATGAGCAGTTCTTC. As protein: CASSYRAPGQASMGYEQFF.

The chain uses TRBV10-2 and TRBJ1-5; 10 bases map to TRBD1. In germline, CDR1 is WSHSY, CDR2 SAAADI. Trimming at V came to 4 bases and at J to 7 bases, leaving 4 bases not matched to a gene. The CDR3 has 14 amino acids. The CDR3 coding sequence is TGCGCCAGCAGTGCAGACAGGGGGCGACAGCCCCAGCATTTT. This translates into CASSADRGRQPQHF.

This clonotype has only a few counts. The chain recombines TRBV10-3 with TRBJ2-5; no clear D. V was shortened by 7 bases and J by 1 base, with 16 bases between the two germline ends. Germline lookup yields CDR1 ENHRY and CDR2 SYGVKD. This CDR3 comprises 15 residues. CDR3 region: CAIKPDTLLQETQYF. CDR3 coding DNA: TGTGCCATCAAGCCCGACACGCTACTCCAAGAGACCCAGTACTTC.

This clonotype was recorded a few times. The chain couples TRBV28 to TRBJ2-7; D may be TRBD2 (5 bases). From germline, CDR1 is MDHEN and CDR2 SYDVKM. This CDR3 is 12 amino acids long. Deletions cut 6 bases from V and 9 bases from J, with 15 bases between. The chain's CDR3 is CASRTTDRGQYF. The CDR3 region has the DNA TGTGCCAGCAGAACCACTGACCGGGGGCAGTACTTC.

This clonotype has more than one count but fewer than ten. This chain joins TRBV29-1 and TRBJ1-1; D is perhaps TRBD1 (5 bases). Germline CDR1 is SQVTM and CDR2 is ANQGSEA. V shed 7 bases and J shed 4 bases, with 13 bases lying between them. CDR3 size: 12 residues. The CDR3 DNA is TGCAGCGGGGGACGGCAGGGCACTGAAGCTTTCTTT. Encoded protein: CSGGRQGTEAFF.